This TCR beta chain is from a study of T cells in Graves' hyperthyroidism and ophthalmopathy. Findings and caveats of the study: Ophthalmopathy, as predicted by the model, came a median approximately 6.5 months after the prediction.

This CDR3 has 15 amino acids. Trimming took 6 bases from V and 6 from J; bases not matched to a gene: 6. This clonotype was counted only a few times. Its matching antigen is unknown. Graves' hyperthyroidism is called stable when ophthalmopathy does not progress within 18 months. The investigators amplified TCR beta CDR3 regions from RNA transcripts. In the first-round RT-PCR of the TCR CDR3, the HTBI primer set was used. TCRdb passed the multiplex PCR reads through MiXCR, listing each CDR3 protein once. The sample carries hundreds of thousands of distinct CDR3 sequences, around 46% recorded once. This sequence was found in a young woman with Graves' hyperthyroidism. The sequencing sample was made of peripheral blood or thyroid tissue (not recorded which). This rearrangement joins TRBV12-3 or TRBV12-4 to TRBJ1-5; 12 bases align to TRBD1. The CDR3 is CASRTGTGGSQPQHF. The CDR3 DNA sequence: TGTGCCAGCAGGACCGGGACAGGGGGCTCTCAGCCCCAGCATTTT.